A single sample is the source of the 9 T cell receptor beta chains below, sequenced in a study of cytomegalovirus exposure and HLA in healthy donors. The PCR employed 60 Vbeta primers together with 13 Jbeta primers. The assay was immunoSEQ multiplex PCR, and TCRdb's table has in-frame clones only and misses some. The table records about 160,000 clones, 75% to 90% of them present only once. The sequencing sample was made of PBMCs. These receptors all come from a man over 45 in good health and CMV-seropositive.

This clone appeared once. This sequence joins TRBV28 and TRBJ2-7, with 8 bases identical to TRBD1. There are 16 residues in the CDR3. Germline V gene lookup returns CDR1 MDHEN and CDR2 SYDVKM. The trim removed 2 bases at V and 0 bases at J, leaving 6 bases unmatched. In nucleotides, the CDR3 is TGTGCCAGCAGTTTAGGCTCCGGGACAGGCTCCTACGAGCAGTACTTC. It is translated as CASSLGSGTGSYEQYF.

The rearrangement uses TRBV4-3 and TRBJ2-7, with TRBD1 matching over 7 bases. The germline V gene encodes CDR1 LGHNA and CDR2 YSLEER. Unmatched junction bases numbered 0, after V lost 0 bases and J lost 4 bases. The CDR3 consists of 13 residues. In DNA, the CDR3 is TGCGCCAGCAGCCAAGAGACAGGGTACGAGCAGTACTTC. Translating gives CASSQETGYEQYF.

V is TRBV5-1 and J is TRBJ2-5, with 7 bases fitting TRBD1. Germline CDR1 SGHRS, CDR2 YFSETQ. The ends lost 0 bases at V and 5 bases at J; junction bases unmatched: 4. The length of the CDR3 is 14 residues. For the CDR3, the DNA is TGCGCCAGCAGCTTGGGAGGGGGCGACGAGACCCAGTACTTC. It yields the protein CASSLGGGDETQYF. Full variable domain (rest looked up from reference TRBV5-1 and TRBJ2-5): KAGVTQTPRYLIKTRGQQVTLSCSPISGHRSVSWYQQTPGQGLQFLFEYFSETQRNKGNFPGRFSGRQFSNSRSEMNVSTLELGDSALYLCASSLGGGDETQYFGPGTRLLVL.

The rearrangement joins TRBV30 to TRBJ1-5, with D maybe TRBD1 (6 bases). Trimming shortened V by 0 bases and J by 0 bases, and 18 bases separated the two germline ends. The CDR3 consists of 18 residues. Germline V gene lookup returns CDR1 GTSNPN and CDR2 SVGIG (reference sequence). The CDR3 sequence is CAWSVLGQSSYSNQPQHF. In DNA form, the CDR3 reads TGTGCCTGGAGTGTACTCGGACAGAGTTCGTATAGCAATCAGCCCCAGCATTTT.

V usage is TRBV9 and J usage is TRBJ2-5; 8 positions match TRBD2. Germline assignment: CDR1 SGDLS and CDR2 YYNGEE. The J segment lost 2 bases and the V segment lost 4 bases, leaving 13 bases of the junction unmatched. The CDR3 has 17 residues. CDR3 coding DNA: TGTGCCAGCAGCCCACTGGGGAGCGGGGGCTTACAAGAGACCCAGTACTTC. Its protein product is CASSPLGSGGLQETQYF.

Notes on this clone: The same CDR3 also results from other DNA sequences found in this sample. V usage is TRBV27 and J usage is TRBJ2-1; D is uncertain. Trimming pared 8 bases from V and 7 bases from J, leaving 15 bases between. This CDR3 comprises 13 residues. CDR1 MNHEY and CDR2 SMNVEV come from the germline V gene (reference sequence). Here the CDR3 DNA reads TGTGCCAGCTCTAGAACGCCGTATAATGAGCAGTTCTTC. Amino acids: CASSRTPYNEQFF.

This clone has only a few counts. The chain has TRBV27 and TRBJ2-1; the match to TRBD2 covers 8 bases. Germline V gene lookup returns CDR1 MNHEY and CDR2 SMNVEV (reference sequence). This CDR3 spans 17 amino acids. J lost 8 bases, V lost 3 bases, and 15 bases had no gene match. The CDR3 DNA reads TGTGCCAGCAGTTTCAGGGTGTCGGGGGGGGCCGGGGATGAGCAGTTCTTC. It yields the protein CASSFRVSGGAGDEQFF.

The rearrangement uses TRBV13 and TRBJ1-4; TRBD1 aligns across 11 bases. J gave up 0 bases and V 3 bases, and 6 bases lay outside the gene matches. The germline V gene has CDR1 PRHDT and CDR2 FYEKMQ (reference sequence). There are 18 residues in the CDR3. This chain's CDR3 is CASSFGQGARATNEKLFF. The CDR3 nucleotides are TGTGCCAGCAGCTTCGGACAGGGGGCGCGTGCAACTAATGAAAAACTGTTTTTT.

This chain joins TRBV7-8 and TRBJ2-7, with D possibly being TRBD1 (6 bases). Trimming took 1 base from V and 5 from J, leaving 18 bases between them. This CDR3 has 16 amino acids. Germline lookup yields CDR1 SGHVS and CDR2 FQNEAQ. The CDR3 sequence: CASSLVTPRGSNEQYF. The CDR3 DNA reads TGTGCCAGCAGCTTAGTAACGCCAAGGGGGTCCAACGAGCAGTACTTC.